The next 22 T cell receptor beta chains were all read from a single sample in a study of regulatory T cells in long-lasting Graves disease. Relying on iRepertoire HTBI primers and Arm-PCR of CDR3 regions, the team built TCR beta libraries. One entry per CDR3 protein, called by TCRdb with MiXCR from the multiplex PCR reads. The table shows 350,000 to 500,000 distinct CDR3 sequences, with approximately 14% occurring only once. Stated time point: newly diagnosed GD, antithyroid drugs for less than 3 months. PBMC RNA was the source of the TCR library. A further study also used this sample, focusing on T cells in Graves' hyperthyroidism and ophthalmopathy.

This material consisted of peripheral blood mononuclear cells (PBMCs), taken at new diagnosis, from a patient treated with antithyroid drugs. These receptor sequences come from a woman aged 50 to 60 with Graves disease.

The CDR3, as DNA: TGTGCCAGCAGCCAAGATCTGGGTAGCGGGAATGAGCAGTTCTTC. This translates into CASSQDLGSGNEQFF. The chain couples TRBV3-1 to TRBJ2-1, with 7 bases aligning to TRBD2. From germline, CDR1 is LGHDT and CDR2 YNNKEL (reference sequence). The V segment lost 0 bases and the J segment 7 bases; nucleotides outside the gene matches: 6. This CDR3 comprises 15 residues.

This clonotype turned up a few times. The rearrangement joins TRBV12-3 or TRBV12-4 to TRBJ2-1; D is possibly TRBD2 (5 bases). With 6 bases removed from V and 8 bases from J, the gap between germline ends came to 8 bases. The CDR3 is made up of 11 amino acids. DNA of the CDR3: TGTGCCAGCAGAGGACTTCATGAGCAGTTCTTC. This encodes CASRGLHEQFF.

This clonotype came up many times. V usage is TRBV18 and J usage is TRBJ2-7; TRBD1 agrees at 9 bases. The junction had 9 bases not matched to a gene; V was cut back by 6 bases and J by 3 bases. The length of the CDR3 is 15 residues. Germline CDR1 KGHSH, CDR2 LQKENI. CDR3 in amino acids: CASSQQGASNYEQYF. In DNA form, the CDR3 reads TGTGCCAGCTCCCAACAGGGGGCATCGAACTACGAGCAGTACTTC. Combining the CDR3 with reference TRBV18 and TRBJ2-7 gives the whole variable domain NAGVMQNPRHLVRRRGQEARLRCSPMKGHSHVYWYRQLPEEGLKFMVYLQKENIIDESGMPKERFSAEFPKEGPSILRIQQVVRGDSAAYFCASSQQGASNYEQYFGPGTRLTVT.

The table lists this clonotype with a few counts. J is TRBJ2-5 and V is TRBV18; 8 positions match TRBD1. Trimming cost V 3 bases and J 5 bases; bases outside gene matches: 8. The length of the CDR3 is 15 residues. Germline V gene lookup returns CDR1 KGHSH and CDR2 LQKENI. CDR3 protein: CASSPFDRGVETQYF. Written as DNA, the CDR3 is TGTGCCAGCTCACCGTTCGACAGGGGTGTGGAGACCCAGTACTTC.

For this clonotype: Only one base separates this from a far larger clonotype, so it likely reflects a read error. The chain uses TRBV11-2 and TRBJ2-1, with 7 bases identical to TRBD1. The CDR3 contains 15 residues. After removal of 5 bases from V and 6 bases from J, the junction contained 10 bases not matched to a gene. Germline V CDR1 and CDR2: SGHAT, FQNNGV. CDR3 nucleotides: TGTGCCAGCAGCGCAACAGGGGTGCCCTGCAATGAGCAGTTCTTC. It translates to CASSATGVPCNEQFF.

Of note for this clonotype: It differs at one base from a far larger clone, so likely a read error. The chain is built from TRBV28 and TRBJ2-5; D is unresolved. The CDR3 loop spans 16 amino acids. CDR1 MDHEN and CDR2 SYDVKM come from the germline V gene. The V end lost 6 bases, the J end lost 11 bases, and 28 bases lay between the germline ends. CDR3 DNA sequence: TGTGCCAGCAGCCCCGAAACTGTCTTGGGTAGGAATGAGCAGTACTTC. This sequence encodes CASSPETVLGRNEQYF.

The table lists this clonotype with a few counts. The chain links TRBV20-1 to TRBJ1-1; D is ambiguous. The CDR3 contains 16 residues. The V and J ends lost 0 bases and 4 bases respectively, with 18 bases between them. The germline gives CDR1 DFQATT, CDR2 SNEGSKA (reference sequence). In DNA, the CDR3 is TGCAGTGCTAGAGATGAGAGGGCTCCCTCGGGCACTGAAGCTTTCTTT. It codes for CSARDERAPSGTEAFF.

This clonotype appeared a single time. This chain links TRBV9 with TRBJ1-2; possible D gene TRBD1, 6 bases. Germline V gives CDR1 SGDLS, CDR2 YYNGEE. V lost 0 bases to trimming and J lost 4 bases, with 13 bases between them. The CDR3 is made up of 15 amino acids. The CDR3 spells CASSVDPGTLYGYTF. The CDR3, as DNA: TGTGCCAGCAGCGTAGACCCCGGGACACTCTATGGCTACACCTTC.

Many counts were recorded for this clonotype. This chain joins TRBV10-3 and TRBJ1-1; D uncertain. Trimming left V 6 bases short and J 1 base short, with 3 bases between. Per the germline V gene, CDR1 is ENHRY and CDR2 is SYGVKD. This CDR3 comprises 11 residues. The CDR3 here is CAIRENTEAFF. The CDR3, as DNA: TGTGCCATCAGGGAGAACACTGAAGCTTTCTTT.

This clonotype has a handful of counts. The rearrangement joins TRBV7-3 to TRBJ2-2, with TRBD2 matching over 11 bases. V gave up 5 bases and J gave up 5 bases; unmatched junction bases: 7. This CDR3 is built from 16 residues. Per the germline V gene, CDR1 is SGHTA and CDR2 is FQGTGA. In DNA, the CDR3 is TGTGCCAGCAGCCCAACTAGCGGGAGTAGGACCGGGGAGCTGTTTTTT. It specifies CASSPTSGSRTGELFF.

The chain has TRBV28 and TRBJ2-6; D is unresolved. The germline V gene encodes CDR1 MDHEN and CDR2 SYDVKM. The CDR3 sequence is 17 residues long. The germline V and J ends were trimmed by 7 bases and 0 bases, with 16 bases remaining between them. CDR3: CASTPSAGYSGANVLTF. The CDR3 coding sequence is TGTGCCAGCACCCCTTCGGCAGGCTACTCTGGGGCCAACGTCCTGACTTTC.

The chain couples TRBV9 to TRBJ2-1; 14 positions match TRBD2. V shed 4 bases, J shed 9 bases, and the junction held 6 bases outside the gene matches. Germline assignment: CDR1 SGDLS and CDR2 YYNGEE. This CDR3 region has 15 residues. The CDR3 reads CASSTGLAGASEQFF. The CDR3 coding sequence is TGTGCCAGCAGCACGGGACTAGCGGGAGCCTCTGAGCAGTTCTTC.

V is TRBV2 and J is TRBJ1-3, with 8 bases identical to TRBD1. Germline V gene sequence: CDR1 SNHLY, CDR2 FYNNEI. CDR3 size: 13 residues. Trimming cost V 6 bases and J 6 bases; bases outside gene matches: 4. DNA of the CDR3: TGTGCCAGCAGCCAACAGGGGGTAAACACCATATATTTT. This translates into CASSQQGVNTIYF.

This clonotype was detected ten times or more. V is TRBV7-8 and J is TRBJ1-4; tentative D call: TRBD1 (6 bases). The CDR3 extends over 15 amino acids. With 5 bases removed from V and 6 bases from J, the gap between germline ends came to 16 bases. Germline V lookup: CDR1 SGHVS, CDR2 FQNEAQ. The CDR3 sequence is CASSPGEGVHEKLFF. As DNA, the CDR3 is TGTGCCAGCAGCCCTGGAGAGGGGGTTCATGAAAAACTGTTTTTT.

This clonotype came up many times. V and J are TRBV20-1 and TRBJ1-5, with D uncertain. The germline V and J ends were trimmed by 1 base and 0 bases, with 4 bases remaining between them. The length of the CDR3 is 13 residues. The germline V gene has CDR1 DFQATT and CDR2 SNEGSKA (reference sequence). Here the CDR3 reads CSARVNSNQPQHF. The DNA of the CDR3 is TGCAGTGCTAGAGTTAATAGCAATCAGCCCCAGCATTTT.

This clonotype occurred once. This clone may be a read error of a much larger clone one base away. The chain links TRBV2 to TRBJ2-1; 9 bases align to TRBD2. Germline CDR1 reads SNHLY; CDR2 reads FYNNEI. J gave up 10 bases and V 4 bases, and 8 bases lay outside the gene matches. There are 14 residues in the CDR3. DNA for the CDR3: TGTGCCAGCAGTGTCGTGGCGGGAGGGTTCGAGCAGTTCTTC. Translating it yields CASSVVAGGFEQFF.

This clonotype came up many times. The V and J genes are TRBV28 and TRBJ2-3; 12 bases agree with TRBD2. Per the germline V gene, CDR1 is MDHEN and CDR2 is SYDVKM. This CDR3 region has 16 residues. V lost 5 bases, J lost 1 base, and 4 bases stayed unmatched. CDR3 DNA: TGTGCCAGCAGTACATGGACTAGCGGGGGCACAGATACGCAGTATTTT. It translates to CASSTWTSGGTDTQYF.

This clonotype occurred many times. The V and J genes are TRBV28 and TRBJ1-2; D gene uncertain. Germline lookup yields CDR1 MDHEN and CDR2 SYDVKM. Trimming left V 5 bases short and J 2 bases short, with 12 bases between. CDR3 size: 14 residues. CDR3 protein: CASSLSRSNYGYTF. The CDR3, as DNA: TGTGCCAGCAGTCTGTCCCGGTCAAACTATGGCTACACCTTC.

This clonotype has only a few counts. One base away lies a much larger clone, so this may be a sequencing read error. This chain links TRBV11-2 with TRBJ2-7; the match to TRBD1 covers 10 bases. V gave up 6 bases and J gave up 2 bases; unmatched junction bases: 4. Germline V CDR1 and CDR2: SGHAT, FQNNGV. This CDR3 has 14 amino acids. The CDR3 here is CASRSGTGAYEQYF. The CDR3 DNA reads TGTGCCAGCAGATCCGGGACAGGGGCCTACGAGCAGTACTTC.

This clonotype was counted many times. This chain joins TRBV28 and TRBJ1-2, with D perhaps matching TRBD1 (6 bases). The ends were cut back, 6 bases at V and 4 bases at J, with 18 bases in the middle. Germline CDR1 and CDR2: MDHEN and SYDVKM. This CDR3 contains 15 residues. In DNA form, the CDR3 reads TGTGCCAGCAGGGAACAGGGATACCTATTCTATGGCTACACCTTC. Encoded protein: CASREQGYLFYGYTF.

This clonotype has a handful of counts. The rearrangement uses TRBV5-4 and TRBJ1-6, with TRBD1 matching 11 bases. Per germline, CDR1 SGHNT and CDR2 YYREEE (reference sequence). This CDR3 contains 16 residues. The V gene end was trimmed by 0 bases and the J gene end by 10 bases; junction bases not matched to a gene: 6. The CDR3 DNA is TGTGCCAGCAGCTTGGCCGGGACAGGGGGTTTATCACCCCTCCACTTT. It codes for CASSLAGTGGLSPLHF.

This clonotype appeared once. This may be a read error: a much more frequent sequence differs by one nucleotide. The V gene is TRBV14, the J gene TRBJ2-1, with 10 bases fitting TRBD2. The length of the CDR3 is 20 residues. From germline, CDR1 is SGHDN and CDR2 FVKESK. Trimming at V came to 1 base and at J to 8 bases, leaving 20 bases not matched to a gene. In nucleotides, the CDR3 is TGTGCCAGCAGCCAAGCGGGGGCTAGCGGGAGTTTAATATCAGACGATGAGCAGTTCTTC. Protein: CASSQAGASGSLISDDEQFF.